This T cell receptor beta chain was identified in a study of beta chain features in type 1 diabetes. This clone was counted a few times. Other DNA sequences within the sample encode an identical CDR3. The authors reverse transcribed all of the isolated RNA, so sequencing captured expressed TCRB transcripts. Measured with immunoSEQ multiplex PCR; TCRdb has only the in-frame clones, and not every one. The sample lists about half a million clones; approximately 10% were seen once. Germline V gene sequence: CDR1 KGHSH, CDR2 LQKENI. CDR3 length equals 15 residues. Trimming took 3 bases from V and 0 from J, leaving 9 bases between them.

The chain is built from TRBV18 and TRBJ1-3, with D tentatively TRBD1 (5 bases). The sequenced sample was naive CD4+ T cells from blood. The receptor's source is a woman aged 18-29 years in good health. Here the CDR3 reads CASSPSGLSGNTIYF. The CDR3 bases are TGTGCCAGCTCACCTTCAGGGCTCTCTGGAAACACCATATATTTT. The whole variable domain, filled in from reference TRBV18 and TRBJ1-3, reads NAGVMQNPRHLVRRRGQEARLRCSPMKGHSHVYWYRQLPEEGLKFMVYLQKENIIDESGMPKERFSAEFPKEGPSILRIQQVVRGDSAAYFCASSPSGLSGNTIYFGEGSWLTVV.